This is a list of T cell receptor beta chains from one sample in a study of cytomegalovirus exposure and HLA in healthy donors. TCRdb's table, derived via immunoSEQ multiplex PCR, lists solely in-frame clones and lacks some. The repertoire has about 61,000 clones, about 90% of them found once; the top ten carry roughly 1.6%. Material for sequencing was PBMCs. All receptors come from a man aged 25-40 years in good health and CMV-seropositive. Both conserved end residues are trimmed from each CDR3.

V: TRBV5-1; J: TRBJ2-7; CDR3: ASSDGTGSSYEQY
V: TRBV19; J: TRBJ2-3; CDR3: ASSWASRSLSTDTQY
V: TRBV27; J: .; CDR3: ASSPGTGVAYEQY
V: TRBV7-3; J: TRBJ2-3; CDR3: ASSLISGGVDTQY
V: TRBV12-5; J: TRBJ2-1; CDR3: ASGGQDNEQF
V: TRBV30; J: TRBJ2-2; CDR3: AWSVPPHRGRTGELF
V: TRBV10-3; J: TRBJ1-3; CDR3: AITNWTRDRGNTIY
V: TRBV5-8; J: TRBJ1-2; CDR3: ASSLMAVPSNYGYT
V: TRBV6-1; J: TRBJ1-2; CDR3: ASFYRAATYGYT
V: TRBV5-1; J: TRBJ2-1; CDR3: ASSLDSGSNEQF
V: TRBV6-1; J: TRBJ1-4; CDR3: ASSETTGLSNEKLF
V: TRBV20-1; J: .; CDR3: SASKGYEQY
V: TRBV5-4; J: TRBJ2-2; CDR3: ASSLAWNTGELF
V: TRBV28; J: TRBJ1-5; CDR3: ASSFFLVSRDNQPQH
V: TRBV7-8; J: TRBJ2-7; CDR3: ASSLKRDRAYEQY
V: TRBV5-1; J: TRBJ1-2; CDR3: ASRTAENNYGYT
V: TRBV21-1; J: TRBJ2-4; CDR3: ASSKKGQGAKNIQY
V: TRBV10-3; J: TRBJ1-4; CDR3: AISESRSLPLTNEKLF
V: TRBV6-5; J: TRBJ2-1; CDR3: ASRMDRSSYNEQF
V: TRBV2; J: TRBJ1-4; CDR3: ASKRTGGDEKLF
V: TRBV5-6; J: TRBJ1-4; CDR3: ASSLQGMREKLF
V: TRBV12-5; J: TRBJ2-1; CDR3: ASGLVRGRDVYNEQF
V: TRBV14; J: TRBJ2-7; CDR3: ASSQGLATSYEQY
V: TRBV6-6; J: TRBJ1-1; CDR3: ASSYARGTEAF
V: TRBV9; J: TRBJ2-5; CDR3: ASSASGETQY
V: TRBV2; J: TRBJ1-2; CDR3: ASSELSAAYGYT
V: TRBV4-1; J: TRBJ1-5; CDR3: ASSQAGTGQPQH
V: TRBV6-6; J: TRBJ1-1; CDR3: ASSWDRGKNTEAF
V: TRBV7-9; J: TRBJ2-3; CDR3: ASSDPGTGGRYAQY
V: TRBV21-1; J: TRBJ2-1; CDR3: ASSRGQGAENEQF
V: TRBV4-3; J: TRBJ1-2; CDR3: ASSQDRTGGPYGYT
V: TRBV11-1; J: TRBJ1-4; CDR3: ASSGDSIVGEKLF
V: TRBV29-1; J: TRBJ1-1; CDR3: SVGGTGASTEAF